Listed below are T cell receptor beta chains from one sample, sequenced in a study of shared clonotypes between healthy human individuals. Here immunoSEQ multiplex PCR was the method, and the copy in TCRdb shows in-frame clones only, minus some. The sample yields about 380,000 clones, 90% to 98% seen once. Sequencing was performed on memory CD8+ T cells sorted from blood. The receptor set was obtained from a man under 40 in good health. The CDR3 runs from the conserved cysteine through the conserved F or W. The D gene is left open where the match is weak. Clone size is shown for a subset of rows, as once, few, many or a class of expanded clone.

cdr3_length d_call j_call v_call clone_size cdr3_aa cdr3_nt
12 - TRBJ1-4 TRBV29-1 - CSVTGANEKLLF TGCAGCGTTACAGGCGCTAATGAAAAACTGCTTTTT
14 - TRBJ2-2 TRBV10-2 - CASRDRGDTGELFF TGCGCCAGCAGGGACCGGGGCGACACCGGGGAGCTGTTTTTT
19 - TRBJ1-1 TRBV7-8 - CASSLEVGLIWSMNTEAFF TGTGCCAGCAGCTTAGAAGTAGGCCTAATCTGGAGCATGAACACTGAAGCTTTCTTT
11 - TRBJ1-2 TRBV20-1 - CSAAWGYGYTF TGCAGTGCCGCGTGGGGCTATGGCTACACCTTC
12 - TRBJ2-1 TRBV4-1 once CASSQVRGSQFF TGCGCCAGCAGCCAAGTTCGGGGAAGTCAGTTCTTC
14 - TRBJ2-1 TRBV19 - CASSIEAAFDEQFF TGTGCCAGTAGTATAGAGGCAGCGTTCGATGAGCAGTTCTTC
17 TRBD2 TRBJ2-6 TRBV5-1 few CASSLAGGPSGANVLTF TGCGCCAGCAGCTTAGCGGGAGGGCCCTCGGGGGCCAACGTCCTGACTTTC
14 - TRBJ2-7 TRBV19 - CASSQWPGSYEQYF TGTGCCAGTAGTCAATGGCCGGGCTCCTACGAGCAGTACTTC
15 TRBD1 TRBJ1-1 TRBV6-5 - CASKPWEGANTEAFF TGTGCCAGCAAACCTTGGGAGGGGGCCAATACTGAAGCTTTCTTT
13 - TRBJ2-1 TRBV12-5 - CASGRSSYNEQFF TGTGCTAGTGGTCGAAGCTCCTACAATGAGCAGTTCTTC
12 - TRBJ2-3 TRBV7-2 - CASSPTADTQYF TGTGCCAGCAGCCCCACGGCAGATACGCAGTATTTT
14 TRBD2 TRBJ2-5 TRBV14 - CASSQTSGKETQYF TGTGCCAGCAGCCAGACTAGCGGAAAAGAGACCCAGTACTTC
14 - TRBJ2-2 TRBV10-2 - CAIKGVSNTGELFF TGCGCCATCAAAGGGGTCTCGAACACCGGGGAGCTGTTTTTT
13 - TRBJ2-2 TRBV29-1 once CSVEDMGKGELFF TGCAGCGTTGAAGATATGGGAAAGGGGGAGCTGTTTTTT
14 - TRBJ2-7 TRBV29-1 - CSARTGTSSYEQYF TGCAGCGCCCGGACAGGGACTAGCTCCTACGAGCAGTACTTC
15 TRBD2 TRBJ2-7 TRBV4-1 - CASSQDRGEVYEQYF TGCGCCAGCAGCCAAGATCGGGGGGAAGTCTACGAGCAGTACTTC
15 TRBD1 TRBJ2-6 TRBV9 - CASKGASSGANVLTF TGTGCCAGCAAGGGGGCCAGCTCTGGGGCCAACGTCCTGACTTTC
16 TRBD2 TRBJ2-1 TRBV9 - CASSVAPAGGYNEQFF TGTGCCAGCAGCGTAGCCCCAGCGGGGGGCTACAATGAGCAGTTCTTC
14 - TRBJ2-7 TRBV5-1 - CASSITGSSYEQYF TGCGCCAGCAGCATTACAGGGTCCTCCTACGAGCAGTACTTC
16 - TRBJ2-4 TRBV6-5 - CASSYSIGGARNIQYF TGTGCCAGCAGTTACTCGATCGGGGGCGCGAGAAACATTCAGTACTTC
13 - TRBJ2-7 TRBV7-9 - CASSFLRGGEQYF TGTGCCAGCAGCTTTCTCCGTGGTGGAGAGCAGTACTTC
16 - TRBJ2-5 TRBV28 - CASQGGGPVDVETQYF TGTGCCAGCCAGGGGGGGGGCCCAGTCGATGTGGAGACCCAGTACTTC
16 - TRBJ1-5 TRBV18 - CASSFAGSGGNQPQHF TGTGCCAGCTCCTTTGCTGGTTCAGGGGGCAATCAGCCCCAGCATTTT
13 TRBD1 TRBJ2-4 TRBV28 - CASSFGTDNIQYF TGTGCCAGCAGTTTTGGGACAGATAACATTCAGTACTTC
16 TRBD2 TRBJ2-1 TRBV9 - CASSVPGTSGSNEQFF TGTGCCAGCAGCGTACCTGGGACTAGCGGGAGCAATGAGCAGTTCTTC
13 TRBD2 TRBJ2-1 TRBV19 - CASSMGGANEQFF TGTGCCAGTAGTATGGGAGGGGCCAATGAGCAGTTCTTC
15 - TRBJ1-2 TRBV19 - CASSSQPGANYGYTF TGTGCCAGTAGTTCTCAGCCGGGAGCTAACTATGGCTACACCTTC
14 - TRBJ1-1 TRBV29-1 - CSVWGWGMNTEAFF TGCAGCGTTTGGGGTTGGGGCATGAACACTGAAGCTTTCTTT
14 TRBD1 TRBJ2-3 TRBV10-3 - CAISGTGGTDTQYF TGTGCGATTAGTGGGACAGGGGGCACAGATACGCAGTATTTT
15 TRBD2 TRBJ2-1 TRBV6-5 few CASSPKTSGLARQFF TGTGCCAGCAGTCCCAAGACTAGCGGGCTAGCGAGGCAGTTCTTC
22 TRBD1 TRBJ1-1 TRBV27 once CASSLRGRDRAFFQSSNTEAFF TGTGCCAGCAGTTTACGCGGACGAGACAGGGCTTTTTTCCAAAGCTCGAACACTGAAGCTTTCTTT
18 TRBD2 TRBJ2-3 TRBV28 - CASSFWGAGGTHADTQYF TGTGCCAGCAGTTTTTGGGGGGCGGGAGGTACCCACGCGGATACGCAGTATTTT